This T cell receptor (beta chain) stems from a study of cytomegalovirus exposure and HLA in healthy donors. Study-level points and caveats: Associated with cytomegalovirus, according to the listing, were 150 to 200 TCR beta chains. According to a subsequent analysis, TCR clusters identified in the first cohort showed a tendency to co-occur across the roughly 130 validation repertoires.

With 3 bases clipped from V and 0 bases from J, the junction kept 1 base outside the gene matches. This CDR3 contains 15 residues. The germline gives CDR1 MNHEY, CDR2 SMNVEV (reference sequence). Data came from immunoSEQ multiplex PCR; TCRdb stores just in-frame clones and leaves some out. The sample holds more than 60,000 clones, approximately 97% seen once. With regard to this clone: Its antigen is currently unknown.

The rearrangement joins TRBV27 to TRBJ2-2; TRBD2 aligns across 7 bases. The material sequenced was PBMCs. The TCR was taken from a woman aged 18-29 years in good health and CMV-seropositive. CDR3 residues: CASSFSGPNTGELFF. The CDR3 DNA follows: TGTGCCAGCAGTTTTAGCGGGCCGAACACCGGGGAGCTGTTTTTT.